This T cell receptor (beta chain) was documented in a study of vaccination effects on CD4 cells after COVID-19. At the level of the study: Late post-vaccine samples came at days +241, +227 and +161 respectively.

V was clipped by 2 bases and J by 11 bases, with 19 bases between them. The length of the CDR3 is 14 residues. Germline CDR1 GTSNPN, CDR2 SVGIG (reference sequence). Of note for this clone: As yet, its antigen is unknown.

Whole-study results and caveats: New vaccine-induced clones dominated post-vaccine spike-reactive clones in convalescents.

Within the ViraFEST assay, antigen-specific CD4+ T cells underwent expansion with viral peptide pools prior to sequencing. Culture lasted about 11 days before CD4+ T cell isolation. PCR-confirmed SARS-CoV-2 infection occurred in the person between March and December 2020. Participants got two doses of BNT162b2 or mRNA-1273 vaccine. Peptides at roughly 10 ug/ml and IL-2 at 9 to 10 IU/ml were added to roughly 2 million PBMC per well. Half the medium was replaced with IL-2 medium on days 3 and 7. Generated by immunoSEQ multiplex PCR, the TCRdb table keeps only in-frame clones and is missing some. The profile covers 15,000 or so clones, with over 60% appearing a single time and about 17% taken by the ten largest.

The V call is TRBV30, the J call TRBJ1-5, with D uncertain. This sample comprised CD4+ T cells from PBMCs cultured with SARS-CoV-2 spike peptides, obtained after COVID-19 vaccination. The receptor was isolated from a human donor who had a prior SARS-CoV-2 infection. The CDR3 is CAWSPDRMFGSQHF. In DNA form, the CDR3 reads TGTGCCTGGAGTCCCGACCGGATGTTTGGGTCCCAGCATTTT. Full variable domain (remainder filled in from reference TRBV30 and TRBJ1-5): SQTIHQWPATLVQPVGSPLSLECTVEGTSNPNLYWYRQAAGRGLQLLFYSVGIGQISSEVPQNLSASRPQDRQFILSSKKLLLSDSGFYLCAWSPDRMFGSQHFGDGTRLSIL.